Listed below are T cell receptor beta chains from one sample, sequenced in a study of CD8 T cells in Susac syndrome. TCRdb fed the immunoSEQ multiplex PCR reads into MiXCR, producing one record per CDR3 protein. The sample records 170,000 or so distinct CDR3 sequences, approximately 94% being singletons. Source material: CD4+ T cells from PBMCs. These receptors all stem from a human donor with Susac syndrome. The CDR3 runs from the conserved cysteine through the conserved F or W. The D gene is left open where the match is weak. Some rows mark clone size as missing; the rest say once, few, many or name a class of expanded clone.

clone size: once
D gene: TRBD1
V gene: TRBV20-1
J gene: TRBJ1-6
CDR3 DNA: TGCAGTGCTAGCAGCAGGGGGGTTCGGGATTCACCCCTCCACTTT
CDR3 protein: CSASSRGVRDSPLHF

clone size: -
D gene: -
V gene: TRBV24-1
J gene: TRBJ2-3
CDR3 DNA: TGTGCCACCAGTGTTCTTTTTAGCTTGGCCGAAGAGAGCACAGATACGCAGTATTTT
CDR3 protein: CATSVLFSLAEESTDTQYF

clone size: -
D gene: TRBD1
V gene: TRBV30
J gene: TRBJ2-7
CDR3 DNA: TGTGCCTGGGACAGGGATAACTACGAGCAGTACTTC
CDR3 protein: CAWDRDNYEQYF

clone size: -
D gene: -
V gene: TRBV19
J gene: TRBJ1-5
CDR3 DNA: TGTGCCAGTAGTGGGCTTATCAATCAGCCCCAGCATTTT
CDR3 protein: CASSGLINQPQHF

clone size: -
D gene: -
V gene: TRBV30
J gene: TRBJ1-1
CDR3 DNA: TGTGCCTGGAGTGTACGGGGGTGGGCTTTCTTT
CDR3 protein: CAWSVRGWAFF

clone size: -
D gene: -
V gene: TRBV5-1
J gene: TRBJ1-6
CDR3 DNA: TGCGCCAGCAGCAAGGGGGACACGCTCTACGAGGCCCTCCACTTT
CDR3 protein: CASSKGDTLYEALHF

clone size: few
D gene: -
V gene: TRBV20-1
J gene: TRBJ2-1
CDR3 DNA: TGCAGTGCCGACGTGACCTCGGGGAATGAGCAGTTCTTC
CDR3 protein: CSADVTSGNEQFF

clone size: -
D gene: TRBD1
V gene: TRBV24-1
J gene: TRBJ2-2
CDR3 DNA: TGTGCCACCAGTGATTCAGGGGGCCAGGCGAACACCGGGGAGCTGTTTTTT
CDR3 protein: CATSDSGGQANTGELFF

clone size: -
D gene: -
V gene: TRBV6-6
J gene: TRBJ1-2
CDR3 DNA: TGTGCCAGCAGTTACCGGGACACCTCTAACTATGGCTACACCTTC
CDR3 protein: CASSYRDTSNYGYTF

clone size: -
D gene: -
V gene: TRBV18
J gene: TRBJ2-2
CDR3 DNA: TGTGCCAGCTCACCGTGGGCCCCCTCGGCCACCGGGGAGCTGTTTTTT
CDR3 protein: CASSPWAPSATGELFF

clone size: once
D gene: -
V gene: TRBV3-1
J gene: TRBJ2-7
CDR3 DNA: TGTGCCAGCAGCCAAGCAGGGTTCGAGCAGTACTTC
CDR3 protein: CASSQAGFEQYF

clone size: -
D gene: -
V gene: TRBV20-1
J gene: TRBJ1-5
CDR3 DNA: TGCAGTGCTAGTACGGGTCTTCAGCCCCAGCATTTT
CDR3 protein: CSASTGLQPQHF

clone size: -
D gene: TRBD2
V gene: TRBV12-3/TRBV12-4
J gene: TRBJ2-3
CDR3 DNA: TGTGCCAGCAGTTTGGGCGGGGGGGCTACAGATACGCAGTATTTT
CDR3 protein: CASSLGGGATDTQYF

clone size: -
D gene: -
V gene: TRBV27
J gene: TRBJ1-2
CDR3 DNA: TGTGCCAGCAGTTTTATCAGGGGCGGCTATGGCTACACCTTC
CDR3 protein: CASSFIRGGYGYTF

clone size: -
D gene: -
V gene: TRBV11-1
J gene: TRBJ1-1
CDR3 DNA: TGTGCCAGCAGCTTAGAGGCGGGCACTGAAGCTTTCTTT
CDR3 protein: CASSLEAGTEAFF

clone size: -
D gene: TRBD1
V gene: TRBV9
J gene: TRBJ1-6
CDR3 DNA: TGTGCCAGCAGCCCGGGACAGGTCTATAATTCACCCCTCCACTTT
CDR3 protein: CASSPGQVYNSPLHF

clone size: -
D gene: -
V gene: TRBV3-1
J gene: TRBJ1-3
CDR3 DNA: TGTGCCAGCAGCCAGGCATCCGGGACGGAGTCTGGAAACACCATATATTTT
CDR3 protein: CASSQASGTESGNTIYF

clone size: -
D gene: -
V gene: TRBV9
J gene: TRBJ1-1
CDR3 DNA: TGTGCCAGCAGCGTAGGGGGAGTGGGGGAAGTTCAGACTGAAGCTTTCTTT
CDR3 protein: CASSVGGVGEVQTEAFF

clone size: few
D gene: -
V gene: TRBV20-1
J gene: TRBJ2-1
CDR3 DNA: TGCAGTGCACCCACTCTAAATGAGCAGTTCTTC
CDR3 protein: CSAPTLNEQFF

clone size: -
D gene: -
V gene: TRBV12-3/TRBV12-4
J gene: TRBJ2-7
CDR3 DNA: TGTGCCAGCAGTCCCCTTCTAGGGTCCTACGAGCAGTACTTC
CDR3 protein: CASSPLLGSYEQYF

clone size: -
D gene: -
V gene: TRBV20-1
J gene: TRBJ2-3
CDR3 DNA: TGCAGTGCTCGGGAGAGCACAGATACGCAGTATTTT
CDR3 protein: CSARESTDTQYF

clone size: once
D gene: -
V gene: TRBV3-1
J gene: TRBJ1-1
CDR3 DNA: TGTGCCAGCAGCCCTTATTTAACAGGGAACACTGAAGCTTTCTTT
CDR3 protein: CASSPYLTGNTEAFF

clone size: -
D gene: TRBD1
V gene: TRBV30
J gene: TRBJ2-7
CDR3 DNA: TGTGCCTGGAGTCCGGACAGGGGGCGATACGAGCAGTACTTC
CDR3 protein: CAWSPDRGRYEQYF

clone size: -
D gene: -
V gene: TRBV7-3
J gene: TRBJ1-1
CDR3 DNA: TGTGCCAGCAGCTCCGGGGCGGAAGCTTTCTTT
CDR3 protein: CASSSGAEAFF

clone size: -
D gene: -
V gene: TRBV7-6
J gene: TRBJ1-2
CDR3 DNA: TGTGCCAGCAGCTCGGGTGTAAACTATGGCTACACCTTC
CDR3 protein: CASSSGVNYGYTF

clone size: -
D gene: TRBD1
V gene: TRBV2
J gene: TRBJ1-2
CDR3 DNA: TGTGCCAGCAGCGGACAGGGAGGGGACTATGGCTACACCTTC
CDR3 protein: CASSGQGGDYGYTF

clone size: -
D gene: -
V gene: TRBV6-1
J gene: TRBJ2-7
CDR3 DNA: TGTGCCAGCAGTGAACGACTAACCATCACCTACGAGCAGTACTTC
CDR3 protein: CASSERLTITYEQYF

clone size: -
D gene: TRBD2
V gene: TRBV20-1
J gene: TRBJ2-5
CDR3 DNA: TGCAGTGCTAGTGACGGACTAGCGGGGGGGCGAGGAGAGACCCAGTACTTC
CDR3 protein: CSASDGLAGGRGETQYF

clone size: -
D gene: -
V gene: TRBV2
J gene: TRBJ2-5
CDR3 DNA: TGTGCCAGCGGAGAGACCCAGTACTTC
CDR3 protein: CASGETQYF

clone size: -
D gene: TRBD1
V gene: TRBV12-3/TRBV12-4
J gene: TRBJ2-7
CDR3 DNA: TGTGCCAGCGGTAGTATTGGGACAGGGGACGAGCAGTACTTC
CDR3 protein: CASGSIGTGDEQYF

clone size: -
D gene: TRBD1
V gene: TRBV29-1
J gene: TRBJ2-3
CDR3 DNA: TGCAGCGTTGGGGCCGGGACAGGGGCCACAGATACGCAGTATTTT
CDR3 protein: CSVGAGTGATDTQYF